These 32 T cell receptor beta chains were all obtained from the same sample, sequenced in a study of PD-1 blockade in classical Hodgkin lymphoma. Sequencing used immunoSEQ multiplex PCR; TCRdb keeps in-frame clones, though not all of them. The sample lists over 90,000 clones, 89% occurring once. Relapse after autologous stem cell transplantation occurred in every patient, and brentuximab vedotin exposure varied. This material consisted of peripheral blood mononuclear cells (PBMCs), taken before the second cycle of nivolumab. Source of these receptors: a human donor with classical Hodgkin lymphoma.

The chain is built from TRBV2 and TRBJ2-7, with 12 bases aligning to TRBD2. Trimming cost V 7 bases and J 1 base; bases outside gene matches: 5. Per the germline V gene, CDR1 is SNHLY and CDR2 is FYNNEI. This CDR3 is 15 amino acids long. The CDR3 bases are TGTGCCAGCATAAAAACTAGCGGGGGGTCCTACGAGCAGTACTTC. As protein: CASIKTSGGSYEQYF.

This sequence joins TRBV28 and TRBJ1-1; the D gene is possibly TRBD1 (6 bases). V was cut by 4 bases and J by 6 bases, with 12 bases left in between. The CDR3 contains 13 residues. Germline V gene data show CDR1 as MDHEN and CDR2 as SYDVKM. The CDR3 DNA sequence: TGTGCCAGCAGTTCAGACAGGTCCGCTGAAGCTTTCTTT. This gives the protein CASSSDRSAEAFF.

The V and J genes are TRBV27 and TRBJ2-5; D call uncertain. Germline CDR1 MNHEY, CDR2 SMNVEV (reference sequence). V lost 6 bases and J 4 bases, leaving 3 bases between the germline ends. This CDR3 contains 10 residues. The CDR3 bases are TGTGCCAGCAGGCCAGAGACCCAGTACTTC. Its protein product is CASRPETQYF.

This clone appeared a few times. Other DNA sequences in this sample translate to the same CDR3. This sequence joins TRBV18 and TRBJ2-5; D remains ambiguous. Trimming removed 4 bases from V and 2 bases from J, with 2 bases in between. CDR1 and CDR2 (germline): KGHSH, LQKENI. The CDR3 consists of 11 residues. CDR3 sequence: CASSLQETQYF. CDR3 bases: TGTGCCAGCTCACTTCAAGAGACCCAGTACTTC. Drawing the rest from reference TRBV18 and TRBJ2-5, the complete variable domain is NAGVMQNPRHLVRRRGQEARLRCSPMKGHSHVYWYRQLPEEGLKFMVYLQKENIIDESGMPKERFSAEFPKEGPSILRIQQVVRGDSAAYFCASSLQETQYFGPGTRLLVL.

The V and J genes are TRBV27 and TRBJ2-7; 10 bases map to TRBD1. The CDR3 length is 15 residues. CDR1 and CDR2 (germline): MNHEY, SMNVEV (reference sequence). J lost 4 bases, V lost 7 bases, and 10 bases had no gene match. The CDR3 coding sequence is TGTGCCAGCACTCCCGAGGGGACAGGGGTATACGAGCAGTACTTC. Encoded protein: CASTPEGTGVYEQYF.

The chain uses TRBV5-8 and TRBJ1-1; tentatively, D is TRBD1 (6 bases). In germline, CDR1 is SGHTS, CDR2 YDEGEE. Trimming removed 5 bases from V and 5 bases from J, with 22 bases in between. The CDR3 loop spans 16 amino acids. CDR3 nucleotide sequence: TGTGCCAGCAGAGGGCGGGGGGCGAGAGATCGGACTGAAGCTTTCTTT. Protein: CASRGRGARDRTEAFF.

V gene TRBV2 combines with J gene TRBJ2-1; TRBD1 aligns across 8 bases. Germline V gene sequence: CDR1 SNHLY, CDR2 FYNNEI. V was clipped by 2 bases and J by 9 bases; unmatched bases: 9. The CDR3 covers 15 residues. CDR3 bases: TGTGCCAGCAGTGAAAGGGACGACAGGGGTGGTGAGCAGTTCTTC. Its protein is CASSERDDRGGEQFF.

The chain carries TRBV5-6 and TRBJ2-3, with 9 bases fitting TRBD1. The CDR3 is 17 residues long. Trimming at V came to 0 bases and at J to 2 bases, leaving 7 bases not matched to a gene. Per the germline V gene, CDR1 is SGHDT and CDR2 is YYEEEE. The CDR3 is CASSLEGQGIPTDTQYF. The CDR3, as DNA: TGTGCCAGCAGCTTGGAGGGACAGGGAATACCCACAGATACGCAGTATTTT. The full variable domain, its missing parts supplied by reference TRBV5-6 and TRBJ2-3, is DAGVTQSPTHLIKTRGQQVTLRCSPKSGHDTVSWYQQALGQGPQFIFQYYEEEERQRGNFPDRFSGHQFPNYSSELNVNALLLGDSALYLCASSLEGQGIPTDTQYFGPGTRLTVL.

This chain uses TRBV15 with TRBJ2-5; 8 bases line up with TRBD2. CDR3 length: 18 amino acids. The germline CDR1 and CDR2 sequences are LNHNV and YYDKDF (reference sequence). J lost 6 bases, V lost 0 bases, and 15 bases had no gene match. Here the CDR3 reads CATSRDWDNGGVRQTQYF. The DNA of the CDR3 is TGTGCCACCAGCAGAGATTGGGATAACGGGGGGGTTCGGCAGACCCAGTACTTC.

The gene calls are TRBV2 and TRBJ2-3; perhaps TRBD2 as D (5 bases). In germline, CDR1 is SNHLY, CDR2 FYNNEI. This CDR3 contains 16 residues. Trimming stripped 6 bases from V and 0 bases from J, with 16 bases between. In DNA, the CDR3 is TGTGCCAGCAGGCGGGCGGCTCTGGGGAGCACAGATACGCAGTATTTT. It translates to CASRRAALGSTDTQYF. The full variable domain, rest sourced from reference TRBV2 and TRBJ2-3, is EPEVTQTPSHQVTQMGQEVILRCVPISNHLYFYWYRQILGQKVEFLVSFYNNEISEKSEIFDDQFSVERPDGSNFTLKIRSTKLEDSAMYFCASRRAALGSTDTQYFGPGTRLTVL.

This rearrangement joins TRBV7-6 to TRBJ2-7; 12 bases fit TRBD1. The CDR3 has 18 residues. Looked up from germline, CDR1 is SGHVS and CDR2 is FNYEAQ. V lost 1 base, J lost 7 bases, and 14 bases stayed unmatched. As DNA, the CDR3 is TGTGCCAGCAGCTTAGAAGGGGTCGGGACAGGGGGCGGAGGAGAGCAGTACTTC. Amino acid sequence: CASSLEGVGTGGGGEQYF. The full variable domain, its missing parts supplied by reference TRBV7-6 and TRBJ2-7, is GAGVSQSPRYKVTKRGQDVALRCDPISGHVSLYWYRQALGQGPEFLTYFNYEAQQDKSGLPNDRFSAERPEGSISTLTIQRTEQRDSAMYRCASSLEGVGTGGGGEQYFGPGTRLTVT.

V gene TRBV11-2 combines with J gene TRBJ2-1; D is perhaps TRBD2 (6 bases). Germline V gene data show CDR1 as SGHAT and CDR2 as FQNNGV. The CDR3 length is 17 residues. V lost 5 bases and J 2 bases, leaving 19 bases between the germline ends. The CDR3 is CASSPPGVGGPYNEQFF. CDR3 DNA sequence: TGTGCCAGCAGCCCCCCCGGGGTTGGAGGGCCCTACAATGAGCAGTTCTTC.

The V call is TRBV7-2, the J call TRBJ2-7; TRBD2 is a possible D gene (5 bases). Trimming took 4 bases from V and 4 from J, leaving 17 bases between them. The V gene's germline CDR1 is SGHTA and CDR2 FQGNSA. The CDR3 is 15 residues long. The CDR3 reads CASSSGGRARYEQYF. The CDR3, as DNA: TGTGCCAGCAGCTCAGGCGGGCGGGCGAGGTACGAGCAGTACTTC.

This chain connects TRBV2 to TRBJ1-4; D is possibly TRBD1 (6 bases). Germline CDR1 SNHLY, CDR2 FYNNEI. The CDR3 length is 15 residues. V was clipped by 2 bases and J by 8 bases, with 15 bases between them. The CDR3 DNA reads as TGTGCCAGCAGTGAACCCAGGGGTGGAGGGGAAAAACTGTTTTTT. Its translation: CASSEPRGGGEKLFF.

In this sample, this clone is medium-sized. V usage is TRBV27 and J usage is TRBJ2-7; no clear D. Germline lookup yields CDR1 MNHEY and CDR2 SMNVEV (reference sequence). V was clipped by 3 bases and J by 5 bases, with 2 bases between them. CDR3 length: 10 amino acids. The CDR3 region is CASSFHEQYF. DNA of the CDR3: TGTGCCAGCAGTTTCCACGAGCAGTACTTC.

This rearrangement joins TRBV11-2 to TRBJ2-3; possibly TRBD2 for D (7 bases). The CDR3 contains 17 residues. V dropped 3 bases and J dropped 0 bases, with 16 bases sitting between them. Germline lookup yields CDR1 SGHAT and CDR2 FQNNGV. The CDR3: CASSLGASGASTDTQYF. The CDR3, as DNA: TGTGCCAGCAGCTTGGGGGCTAGCGGAGCTAGCACAGATACGCAGTATTTT.

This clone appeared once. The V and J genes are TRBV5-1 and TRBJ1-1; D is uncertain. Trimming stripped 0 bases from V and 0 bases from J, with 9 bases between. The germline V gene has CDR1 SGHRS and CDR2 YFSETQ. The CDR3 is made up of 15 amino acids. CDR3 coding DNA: TGCGCCAGCAGCTTGGCCGAGGTGGTGAACACTGAAGCTTTCTTT. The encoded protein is CASSLAEVVNTEAFF.

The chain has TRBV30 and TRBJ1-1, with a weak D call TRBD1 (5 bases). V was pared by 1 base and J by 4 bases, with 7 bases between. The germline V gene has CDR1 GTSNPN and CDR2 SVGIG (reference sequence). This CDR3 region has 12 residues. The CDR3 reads CAWSGQFTEAFF. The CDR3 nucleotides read TGTGCCTGGAGTGGACAGTTCACTGAAGCTTTCTTT.

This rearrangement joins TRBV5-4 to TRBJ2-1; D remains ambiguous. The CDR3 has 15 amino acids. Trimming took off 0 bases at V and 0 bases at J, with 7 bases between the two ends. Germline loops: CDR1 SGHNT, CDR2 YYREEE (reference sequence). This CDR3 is CASSLGSLSYNEQFF. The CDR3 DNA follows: TGTGCCAGCAGCTTGGGGTCCCTCTCCTACAATGAGCAGTTCTTC.

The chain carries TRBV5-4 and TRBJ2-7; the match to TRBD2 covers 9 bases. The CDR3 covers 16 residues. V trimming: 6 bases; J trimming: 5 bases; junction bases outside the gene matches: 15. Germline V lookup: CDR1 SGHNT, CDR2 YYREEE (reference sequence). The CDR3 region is CASTYQRGTSRNEQYF. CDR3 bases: TGTGCCAGCACCTACCAGCGGGGGACTAGCCGCAACGAGCAGTACTTC.

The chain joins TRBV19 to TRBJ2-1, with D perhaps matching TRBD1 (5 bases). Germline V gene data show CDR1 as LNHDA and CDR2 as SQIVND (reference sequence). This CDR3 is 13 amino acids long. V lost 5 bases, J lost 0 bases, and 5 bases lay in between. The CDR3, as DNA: TGTGCCAGTAGTGGGGCCTCCTACAATGAGCAGTTCTTC. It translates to CASSGASYNEQFF.

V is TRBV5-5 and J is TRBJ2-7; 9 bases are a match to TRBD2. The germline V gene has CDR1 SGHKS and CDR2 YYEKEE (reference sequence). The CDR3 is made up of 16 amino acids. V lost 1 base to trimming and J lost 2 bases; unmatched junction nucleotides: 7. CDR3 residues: CASSLIRLAVTYEQYF. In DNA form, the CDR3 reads TGTGCCAGCAGCTTGATCCGACTAGCGGTCACCTACGAGCAGTACTTC.

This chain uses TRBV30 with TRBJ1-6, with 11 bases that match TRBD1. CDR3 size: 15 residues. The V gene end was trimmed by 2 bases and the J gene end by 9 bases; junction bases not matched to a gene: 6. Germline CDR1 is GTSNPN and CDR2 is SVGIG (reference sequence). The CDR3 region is CAWSRSGTGGSPLHF. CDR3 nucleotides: TGTGCCTGGAGTCGGTCCGGGACAGGGGGTTCACCCCTCCACTTT.

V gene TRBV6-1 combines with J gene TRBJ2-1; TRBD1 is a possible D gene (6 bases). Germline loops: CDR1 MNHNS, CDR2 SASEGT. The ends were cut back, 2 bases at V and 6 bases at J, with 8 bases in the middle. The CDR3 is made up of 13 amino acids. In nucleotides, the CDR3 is TGTGCCAGCAGTGAATGGGGGCGCAATGAGCAGTTCTTC. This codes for CASSEWGRNEQFF.

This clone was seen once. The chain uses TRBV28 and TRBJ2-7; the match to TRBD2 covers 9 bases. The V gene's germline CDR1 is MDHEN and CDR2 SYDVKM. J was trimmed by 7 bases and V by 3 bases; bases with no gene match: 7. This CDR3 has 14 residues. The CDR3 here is CASSFSGSPWEQYF. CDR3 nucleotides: TGTGCCAGCAGTTTTAGCGGGAGCCCATGGGAGCAGTACTTC.

This CDR3 is CASSERDNSPLHF. Here the CDR3 DNA reads TGTGCCAGCAGTGAAAGGGATAATTCACCCCTCCACTTT. This chain links TRBV6-1 with TRBJ1-6, with D hard to call. Germline V lookup: CDR1 MNHNS, CDR2 SASEGT. Deletions cut 2 bases from V and 5 bases from J, with 4 bases between. The CDR3 is 13 residues long.

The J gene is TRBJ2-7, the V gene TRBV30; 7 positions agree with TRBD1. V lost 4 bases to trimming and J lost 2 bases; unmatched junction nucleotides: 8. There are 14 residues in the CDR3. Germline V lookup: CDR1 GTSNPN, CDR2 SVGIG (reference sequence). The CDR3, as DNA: TGTGCCTGGAAAGGGGGCCCTACCACCTACGAGCAGTACTTC. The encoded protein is CAWKGGPTTYEQYF. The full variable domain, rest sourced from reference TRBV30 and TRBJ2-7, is SQTIHQWPATLVQPVGSPLSLECTVEGTSNPNLYWYRQAAGRGLQLLFYSVGIGQISSEVPQNLSASRPQDRQFILSSKKLLLSDSGFYLCAWKGGPTTYEQYFGPGTRLTVT.

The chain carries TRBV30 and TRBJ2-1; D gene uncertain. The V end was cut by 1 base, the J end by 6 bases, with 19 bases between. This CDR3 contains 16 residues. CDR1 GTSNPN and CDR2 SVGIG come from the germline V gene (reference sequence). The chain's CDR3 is CAWSAQSVYDLNEQFF. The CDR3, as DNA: TGTGCCTGGAGTGCTCAGTCGGTTTACGACCTCAATGAGCAGTTCTTC.

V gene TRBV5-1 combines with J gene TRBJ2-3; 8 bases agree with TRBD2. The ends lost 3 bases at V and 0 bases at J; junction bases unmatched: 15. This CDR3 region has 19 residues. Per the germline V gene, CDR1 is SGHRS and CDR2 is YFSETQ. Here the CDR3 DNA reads TGCGCCAGCAGCTCCCTGGCGGGAGGAATGGGGGGGAGCACAGATACGCAGTATTTT. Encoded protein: CASSSLAGGMGGSTDTQYF.

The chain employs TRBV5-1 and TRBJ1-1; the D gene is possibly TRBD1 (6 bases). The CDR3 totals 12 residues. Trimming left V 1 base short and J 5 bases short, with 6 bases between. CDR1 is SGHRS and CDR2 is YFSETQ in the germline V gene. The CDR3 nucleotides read TGCGCCAGCAGCTTGACAGGGACTGAAGCTTTCTTT. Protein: CASSLTGTEAFF.

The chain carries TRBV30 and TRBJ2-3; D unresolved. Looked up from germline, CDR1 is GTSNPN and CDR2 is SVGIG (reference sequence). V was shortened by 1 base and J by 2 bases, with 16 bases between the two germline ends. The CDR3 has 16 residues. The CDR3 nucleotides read TGTGCCTGGAGTGAGAGGACCCGGATCCTCACAGATACGCAGTATTTT. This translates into CAWSERTRILTDTQYF.

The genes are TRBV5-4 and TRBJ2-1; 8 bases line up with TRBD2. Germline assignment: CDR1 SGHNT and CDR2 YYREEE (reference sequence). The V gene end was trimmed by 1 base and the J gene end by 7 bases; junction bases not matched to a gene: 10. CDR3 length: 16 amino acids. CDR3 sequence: CASSLSLSGSRNEQFF. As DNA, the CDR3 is TGTGCCAGCAGCTTGTCATTAAGCGGGAGTAGAAATGAGCAGTTCTTC.